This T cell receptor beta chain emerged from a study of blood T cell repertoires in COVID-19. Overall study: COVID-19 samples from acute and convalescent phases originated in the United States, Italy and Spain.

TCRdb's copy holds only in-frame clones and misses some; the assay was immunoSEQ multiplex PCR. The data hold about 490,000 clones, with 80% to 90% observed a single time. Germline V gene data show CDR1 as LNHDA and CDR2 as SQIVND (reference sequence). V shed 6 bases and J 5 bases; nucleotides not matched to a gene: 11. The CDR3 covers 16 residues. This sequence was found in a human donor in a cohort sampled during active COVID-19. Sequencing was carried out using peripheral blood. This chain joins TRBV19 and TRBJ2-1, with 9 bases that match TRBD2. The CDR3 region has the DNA TGTGCCAGTAGCCCGAGAGCGGGGGGTATACACAATGAGCAGTTCTTC. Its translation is CASSPRAGGIHNEQFF.